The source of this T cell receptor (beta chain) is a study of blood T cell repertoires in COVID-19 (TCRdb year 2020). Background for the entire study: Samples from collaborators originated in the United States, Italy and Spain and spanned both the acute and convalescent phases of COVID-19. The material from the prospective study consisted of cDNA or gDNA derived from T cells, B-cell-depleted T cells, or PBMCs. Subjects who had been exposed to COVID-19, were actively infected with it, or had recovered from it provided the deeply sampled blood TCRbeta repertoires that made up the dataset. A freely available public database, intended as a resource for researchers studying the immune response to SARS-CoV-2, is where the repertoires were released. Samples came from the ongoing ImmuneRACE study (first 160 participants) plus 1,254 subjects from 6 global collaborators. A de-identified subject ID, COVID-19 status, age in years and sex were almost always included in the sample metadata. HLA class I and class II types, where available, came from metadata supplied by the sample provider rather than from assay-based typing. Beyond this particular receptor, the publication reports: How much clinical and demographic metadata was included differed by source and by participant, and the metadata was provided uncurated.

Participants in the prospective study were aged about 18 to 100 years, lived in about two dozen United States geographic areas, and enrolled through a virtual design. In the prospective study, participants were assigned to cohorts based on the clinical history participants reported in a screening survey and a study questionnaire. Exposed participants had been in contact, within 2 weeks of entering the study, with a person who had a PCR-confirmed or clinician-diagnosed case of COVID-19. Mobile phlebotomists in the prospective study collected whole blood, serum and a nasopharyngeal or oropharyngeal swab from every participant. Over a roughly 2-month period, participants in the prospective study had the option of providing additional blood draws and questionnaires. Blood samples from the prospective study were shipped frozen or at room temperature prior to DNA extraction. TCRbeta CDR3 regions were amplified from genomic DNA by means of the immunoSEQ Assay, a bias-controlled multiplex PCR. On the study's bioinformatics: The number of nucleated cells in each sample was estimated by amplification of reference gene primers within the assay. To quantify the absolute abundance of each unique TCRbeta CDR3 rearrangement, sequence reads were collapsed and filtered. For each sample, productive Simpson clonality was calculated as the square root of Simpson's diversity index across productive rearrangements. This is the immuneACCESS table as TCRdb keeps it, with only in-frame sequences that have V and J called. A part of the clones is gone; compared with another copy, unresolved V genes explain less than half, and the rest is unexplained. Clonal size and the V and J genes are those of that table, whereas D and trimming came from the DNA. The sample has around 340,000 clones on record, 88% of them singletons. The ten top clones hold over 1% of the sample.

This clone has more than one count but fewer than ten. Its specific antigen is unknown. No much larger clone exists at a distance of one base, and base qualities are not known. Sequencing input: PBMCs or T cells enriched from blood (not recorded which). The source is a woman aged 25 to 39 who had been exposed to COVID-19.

CDR3 sequence: CAIRDRTGANTGELFF. The nucleotides read TGTGCCATCAGAGATCGGACAGGGGCGAACACCGGGGAGCTGTTTTTT. The V gene is TRBV10-3 and the J gene is TRBJ2-2; 9 bases in the junction line up with TRBD1. The CDR3 holds 16 amino acids from the cysteine to the phenylalanine. The CDR3 DNA has 48 bases and is translated from base 1. Per the germline V gene, ENHRY is the CDR1 and SYGVKD is the CDR2. The germline V end is reduced by 6 bases and the J end by 0 bases; junction bases left unmatched: 5.